One sample yielded the 7 T cell receptor beta chains listed below, sequenced in a study of cytomegalovirus exposure and HLA in healthy donors. PCR was performed using 60 Vbeta and 13 Jbeta primers. Data came from immunoSEQ multiplex PCR; TCRdb stores just in-frame clones and leaves some out. The sample consists of 110,000 or so clones, 60% to 80% of them appearing once. What was sequenced was PBMCs. These receptor sequences come from a man aged 18 to 29 in good health and CMV-seropositive.

This clone showed up just a few times. The rearrangement joins TRBV5-1 to TRBJ1-4; 7 bases are shared with TRBD1. V was pared by 1 base and J by 3 bases, with 3 bases of the junction left unmatched. The CDR3 sequence is 15 residues long. Looked up from germline, CDR1 is SGHRS and CDR2 is YFSETQ. This CDR3 reads CASSLIRGANEKLFF. The DNA for the CDR3 is TGCGCCAGCAGCTTGATCAGGGGGGCTAATGAAAAACTGTTTTTT. Complete variable domain (other parts from reference TRBV5-1 and TRBJ1-4): KAGVTQTPRYLIKTRGQQVTLSCSPISGHRSVSWYQQTPGQGLQFLFEYFSETQRNKGNFPGRFSGRQFSNSRSEMNVSTLELGDSALYLCASSLIRGANEKLFFGSGTQLSVL.

The chain joins TRBV7-2 to TRBJ1-2, with a tentative D call TRBD1 (5 bases). Trimming took off 5 bases at V and 3 bases at J, with 10 bases between the two ends. The CDR3 extends over 13 amino acids. The germline CDR1 and CDR2 sequences are SGHTA and FQGNSA. CDR3 nucleotides: TGTGCCAGCAGCCAAGGGACTTACTATGGCTACACCTTC. Its protein is CASSQGTYYGYTF.

The CDR3 DNA follows: TGTGCCAGCTCACTGAACACCGGGACAGAGGGGGGCGGCTACACCTTC. Protein product: CASSLNTGTEGGGYTF. The rearrangement joins TRBV18 to TRBJ1-2, with 7 bases fitting TRBD1. CDR1 and CDR2 (germline): KGHSH, LQKENI. There are 16 residues in the CDR3. V gave up 4 bases and J gave up 8 bases; unmatched junction bases: 16. Variable domain in full (rest from reference TRBV18 and TRBJ1-2): NAGVMQNPRHLVRRRGQEARLRCSPMKGHSHVYWYRQLPEEGLKFMVYLQKENIIDESGMPKERFSAEFPKEGPSILRIQQVVRGDSAAYFCASSLNTGTEGGGYTFGSGTRLTVV.

The chain is built from TRBV18 and TRBJ1-1; D gene unclear. V lost 6 bases and J 5 bases, leaving 10 bases between the germline ends. Per the germline V gene, CDR1 is KGHSH and CDR2 is LQKENI. The CDR3 extends over 12 amino acids. The CDR3 region has the DNA TGTGCCAGCTCCCACGGGAAAACTGAAGCTTTCTTT. Amino acids: CASSHGKTEAFF.

The rearrangement uses TRBV28 and TRBJ1-2; D remains ambiguous. Trimming removed 3 bases at V and 4 bases at J, with 6 bases between. The CDR3 consists of 12 residues. The germline V gene encodes CDR1 MDHEN and CDR2 SYDVKM. CDR3 DNA: TGTGCCAGCAGTTTGGCCGCCTATGGCTACACCTTC. Amino acid sequence: CASSLAAYGYTF.

The rearrangement joins TRBV28 to TRBJ2-7, with D possibly TRBD2 on 5 matching bases. The CDR3 totals 16 residues. Germline lookup yields CDR1 MDHEN and CDR2 SYDVKM. V was cut by 4 bases and J by 1 base, with 17 bases left in between. DNA of the CDR3: TGTGCCAGCAGTTCTCCCCTCGGGGTCGGGTCCTACGAGCAGTACGTC. This translates into CASSSPLGVGSYEQYV.

This rearrangement joins TRBV2 to TRBJ1-1; TRBD1 matches at 8 bases. Germline loops: CDR1 SNHLY, CDR2 FYNNEI. J was trimmed by 5 bases and V by 1 base; bases with no gene match: 3. CDR3 size: 14 residues. The CDR3 protein is CASSEGTGRTEAFF. The CDR3 DNA reads TGTGCCAGCAGTGAAGGGACAGGGCGGACTGAAGCTTTCTTT.